Each of the 2 T cell receptor beta chains below was sequenced from the same sample in a study of blood T cell repertoires in COVID-19. TCRdb's copy holds only in-frame clones and misses some; the assay was immunoSEQ multiplex PCR. In the table there are about 230,000 clones, roughly 80% of which are singletons. Sequencing input: peripheral blood. Source of these receptors: a woman at least 80 years old with acute or convalescent COVID-19.

The chain carries TRBV11-3 and TRBJ2-2; D remains ambiguous. Germline lookup yields CDR1 SGHNT and CDR2 YENEEA. The V end lost 5 bases, the J end lost 6 bases, and 10 bases lay between the germline ends. The CDR3 extends over 13 amino acids. CDR3 sequence: CASSPNRAGELFF. CDR3 nucleotide sequence: TGTGCCAGCAGCCCAAACCGCGCCGGGGAGCTGTTTTTT. Drawing the rest from reference TRBV11-3 and TRBJ2-2, the complete variable domain is EAGVVQSPRYKIIEKKQPVAFWCNPISGHNTLYWYLQNLGQGPELLIRYENEEAVDDSQLPKDRFSAERLKGVDSTLKIQPAELGDSAVYLCASSPNRAGELFFGEGSRLTVL.

The J gene is TRBJ1-1, the V gene TRBV2, with unresolved D. The CDR3 is made up of 13 amino acids. Trimming took off 2 bases at V and 8 bases at J, with 12 bases between the two ends. The germline CDR1 and CDR2 sequences are SNHLY and FYNNEI. Written as DNA, the CDR3 is TGTGCCAGCAGTGAAAGAGTCACCCGCGAAGCTTTCTTT. It translates to CASSERVTREAFF.